Each of the 15 T cell receptor beta chains below was sequenced from the same sample in a study of control samples from healthy donors and cancer patients (dated by TCRdb to about 2020). The library came from the immunoSEQ multiplex PCR assay. Held by TCRdb, this immuneACCESS table contains in-frame sequences only and omits some clones. Under half of the omission traces to an unresolved V gene where checked; the cause of the rest is unknown. The sample includes approximately 140,000 clones, with approximately 94% observed a single time. Jointly, the top ten make up around 13% of the sample. The sample comprised blood. Source of these receptors: a man aged 35 to 55 in good health.

This chain joins TRBV9 and TRBJ1-1; no firm D call. V shed 0 bases and J shed 0 bases, with 9 bases lying between them. Germline V gives CDR1 SGDLS, CDR2 YYNGEE. The CDR3 covers 15 residues. As DNA, the CDR3 is TGTGCCAGCAGCGTAGGGGCGGCTATGAACACTGAAGCTTTCTTT. Translation: CASSVGAAMNTEAFF. Combining the CDR3 with reference TRBV9 and TRBJ1-1 gives the whole variable domain DSGVTQTPKHLITATGQRVTLRCSPRSGDLSVYWYQQSLDQGLQFLIQYYNGEERAKGNILERFSAQQFPDLHSELNLSSLELGDSALYFCASSVGAAMNTEAFFGQGTRLTVV.

The chain couples TRBV12-3 or TRBV12-4 to TRBJ2-5; TRBD1 matches at 7 bases. CDR3 length: 13 amino acids. The V gene end was trimmed by 7 bases and the J gene end by 5 bases; junction bases not matched to a gene: 7. The CDR3 here is CASTPDREETQYF. The CDR3 region has the DNA TGTGCCAGCACTCCAGACAGGGAGGAGACCCAGTACTTC.

J is TRBJ2-5 and V is TRBV4-2; maybe TRBD1 (5 bases). Germline CDR1 reads LGHNA; CDR2 reads YNFKEQ. V shed 1 base and J shed 3 bases, with 6 bases lying between them. CDR3 length equals 13 residues. CDR3 coding DNA: TGTGCCAGCAGCCAAGGACAGAAAGAGACCCAGTACTTC. This translates into CASSQGQKETQYF.

In its sample, this clone was seen once. The V and J genes are TRBV6-5 and TRBJ2-7; TRBD1 agrees at 11 bases. Germline loops: CDR1 MNHEY, CDR2 SVGAGI. V lost 2 bases and J lost 2; bases outside the gene matches: 5. This CDR3 is 16 amino acids long. In DNA, the CDR3 is TGTGCCAGCAGTTACCCTACGGGACAGGGGGCCTACGAGCAGTACTTC. This gives the protein CASSYPTGQGAYEQYF.

V gene TRBV30 combines with J gene TRBJ2-3; TRBD2 aligns across 7 bases. The germline CDR1 and CDR2 sequences are GTSNPN and SVGIG (reference sequence). The CDR3 has 13 amino acids. V was clipped by 7 bases and J by 8 bases; unmatched bases: 12. The CDR3 spells CASGSDRGSTQYF. The CDR3 DNA follows: TGTGCCTCAGGGTCCGACCGCGGGAGTACGCAGTATTTT. Supplemented by reference TRBV30 and TRBJ2-3, the full variable domain reads SQTIHQWPATLVQPVGSPLSLECTVEGTSNPNLYWYRQAAGRGLQLLFYSVGIGQISSEVPQNLSASRPQDRQFILSSKKLLLSDSGFYLCASGSDRGSTQYFGPGTRLTVL.

The chain employs TRBV5-4 and TRBJ2-2; 11 positions agree with TRBD2. V was clipped by 4 bases and J by 4 bases; unmatched bases: 3. In germline, CDR1 is SGHNT, CDR2 YYREEE (reference sequence). This CDR3 has 15 residues. CDR3 region: CASSASGGPTGELFF. The CDR3 DNA reads as TGTGCCAGCAGCGCTAGCGGGGGGCCCACCGGGGAGCTGTTTTTT.

The V and J genes are TRBV6-5 and TRBJ2-2; TRBD2 aligns across 10 bases. Germline loops: CDR1 MNHEY, CDR2 SVGAGI. This CDR3 has 15 amino acids. V dropped 4 bases and J dropped 2; count of bases not matched to a gene: 1. CDR3 DNA sequence: TGTGCCAGCAGTTTAGCGGGGGGCAACACCGGGGAGCTGTTTTTT. Translating gives CASSLAGGNTGELFF.

This clone was recorded only once. The chain couples TRBV5-1 to TRBJ1-3; D call uncertain. Between the trimmed V and J ends, which lost 4 bases and 1 base, there was a span of 15 bases. Germline V gives CDR1 SGHRS, CDR2 YFSETQ. There are 16 residues in the CDR3. The CDR3 is CASSPGPQGSGNTIYF. CDR3 in DNA: TGCGCCAGCAGCCCGGGTCCCCAAGGGTCTGGAAACACCATATATTTT.

CDR3 amino acids: CASSPREGTLVGELFF. CDR3 coding DNA: TGTGCCAGCAGCCCTCGAGAGGGGACCTTGGTGGGGGAGCTGTTTTTT. This chain uses TRBV7-8 with TRBJ2-2; tentatively, D is TRBD1 or TRBD2 (5 bases each). V was pared by 5 bases and J by 8 bases, with 21 bases between. This CDR3 spans 16 amino acids. Germline V CDR1 and CDR2: SGHVS, FQNEAQ.

This clone was recorded only once. The gene calls are TRBV5-1 and TRBJ1-4, with D perhaps matching TRBD1 (5 bases). The CDR3 covers 16 residues. CDR1 SGHRS and CDR2 YFSETQ come from the germline V gene. Trimming cost V 0 bases and J 3 bases, with 12 bases left between them. For the CDR3, the DNA is TGCGCCAGCAGCTTGGGGCAGGGTTCGGCTAATGAAAAACTGTTTTTT. Its protein is CASSLGQGSANEKLFF.

The V gene is TRBV5-6, the J gene TRBJ1-3; tentative D call: TRBD1 (5 bases). Germline values: CDR1 SGHDT, CDR2 YYEEEE. The CDR3 runs 15 residues. V lost 0 bases, J lost 0 bases, and 7 bases lay in between. The CDR3 bases are TGTGCCAGCAGCTTGGCGACAGCCTCTGGAAACACCATATATTTT. Its protein product is CASSLATASGNTIYF.

The gene calls are TRBV18 and TRBJ2-3; D is perhaps TRBD1 (6 bases). V shed 6 bases and J shed 0 bases, with 22 bases lying between them. In germline, CDR1 is KGHSH, CDR2 LQKENI. There are 18 residues in the CDR3. Here the CDR3 DNA reads TGTGCCAGCTCTACGGGACAAATTTTACCAATAAGCACAGATACGCAGTATTTT. Translated: CASSTGQILPISTDTQYF. The full variable domain, completed using reference TRBV18 and TRBJ2-3, is NAGVMQNPRHLVRRRGQEARLRCSPMKGHSHVYWYRQLPEEGLKFMVYLQKENIIDESGMPKERFSAEFPKEGPSILRIQQVVRGDSAAYFCASSTGQILPISTDTQYFGPGTRLTVL.

This clone appeared once. This chain connects TRBV9 to TRBJ2-3; TRBD2 might be the D (5 bases). In germline, CDR1 is SGDLS, CDR2 YYNGEE. V gave up 0 bases and J gave up 0 bases, with 8 bases separating them. The length of the CDR3 is 15 residues. CDR3 region: CASSVEAGSTDTQYF. The CDR3 DNA is TGTGCCAGCAGCGTAGAGGCGGGCAGCACAGATACGCAGTATTTT.

In this sample, this clone turned up a few times. The chain couples TRBV9 to TRBJ2-7; 12 bases match TRBD1. The germline gives CDR1 SGDLS, CDR2 YYNGEE. The ends lost 3 bases at V and 4 bases at J; junction bases unmatched: 8. This CDR3 has 16 amino acids. In DNA, the CDR3 is TGTGCCAGCAGCGAGGGGGACAGGGGGCTAGATTACGAGCAGTACTTC. Its translation is CASSEGDRGLDYEQYF.

This chain links TRBV25-1 with TRBJ1-2; perhaps TRBD1 as D (6 bases). There are 10 residues in the CDR3. Germline V gives CDR1 MGHDK, CDR2 SYGVNS. Trimming stripped 8 bases from V and 7 bases from J, with 8 bases between. CDR3 sequence (DNA): TGTGCCAGCTACAGGGTTGGCTACACCTTC. This encodes CASYRVGYTF.